A single sample is the source of the 32 T cell receptor beta chains below, sequenced in a study of synovial regulatory T cells in juvenile arthritis. Here immunoSEQ multiplex PCR was the method, and the copy in TCRdb shows in-frame clones only, minus some. The sample yields 7,500 to 10,000 clones, of which the top ten take up over 0.8%. The sequenced sample was Treg cells from blood. Sample subset: remaining (HLA-DR-negative) circulating blood Treg cells. The source of these receptors is a donor younger than 30 with juvenile idiopathic arthritis.

V usage is TRBV7-2 and J usage is TRBJ1-2. The CDR3 has 14 residues. No DNA is listed. Germline V CDR1 and CDR2: SGHTA, FQGNSA. CDR3 loop: CASSDDGFNYGYTF.

This sequence joins TRBV5-1 and TRBJ2-7. CDR1 is SGHRS, CDR2 YFSETQ, per germline. The CDR3 loop spans 15 amino acids. DNA is not on record. The CDR3 loop reads CASSGGTHLRYEQYF.

V gene TRBV10-3 combines with J gene TRBJ2-1; the D gene TCRdb calls, TRBD2, cannot be checked with no DNA. The germline CDR1 and CDR2 sequences are ENHRY and SYGVKD. This CDR3 comprises 14 residues. The nucleotide record is missing. The CDR3 protein is CAITRNPNDNEQFF.

The chain couples TRBV7-9 to TRBJ1-2. The CDR3 has 14 residues. No DNA sequence was recorded. Germline CDR1 is SEHNR and CDR2 is FQNEAQ (reference sequence). The CDR3 loop reads CASSLISAGYGYTF. Looking up the rest from reference TRBV7-9 and TRBJ1-2 gives the full variable domain: DTGVSQNPRHKITKRGQNVTFRCDPISEHNRLYWYRQTLGQGPEFLTYFQNEAQLEKSRLLSDRFSAERPKGSFSTLEIQRTEQGDSAMYLCASSLISAGYGYTFGSGTRLTVV.

V gene TRBV4-2 combines with J gene TRBJ1-4. The CDR3 consists of 18 residues. The coding DNA is unavailable. The germline V gene encodes CDR1 LGHNA and CDR2 YNFKEQ. The CDR3 sequence: CASSQGFGGPGTNEKLFF.

The chain uses TRBV10-1 and TRBJ2-1; TCRdb returns TRBD1, unconfirmable since there is no DNA. Germline V lookup: CDR1 WNHNN, CDR2 SYGVQD (reference sequence). The CDR3 contains 16 residues. The nucleotide record is missing. CDR3 in amino acids: CASQGATGGGRNEQFF.

This chain connects TRBV28 to TRBJ1-1. The CDR3 runs 13 residues. The entry carries no DNA sequence. Germline-derived CDR1 and CDR2 are MDHEN and SYDVKM. CDR3 in amino acids: CASSFSVNYEAFF.

This chain links TRBV7-2 with TRBJ2-7. Germline V gene lookup returns CDR1 SGHTA and CDR2 FQGNSA. The CDR3 covers 13 residues. The protein alone is recorded here. CDR3: CASSPQPGYEQYF.

The CDR3 sequence is CASSVTGGRTEAFF. The chain has TRBV2 and TRBJ1-1; as DNA is missing, the TRBD1 call by TCRdb cannot be tested. The CDR3 runs 14 residues. This entry has no DNA. Germline-derived CDR1 and CDR2 are SNHLY and FYNNEI.

This CDR3 reads CASSSRVGTEAFF. V usage is TRBV11-2 and J usage is TRBJ1-1. The germline CDR1 and CDR2 sequences are SGHAT and FQNNGV. The CDR3 consists of 13 residues. The DNA is not on file.

The chain has TRBV5-6 and TRBJ2-7; there is no DNA to check the TCRdb D call of TRBD1. The CDR3 consists of 15 residues. No DNA has been recorded. Germline V gene lookup returns CDR1 SGHDT and CDR2 YYEEEE. CDR3 residues: CASSFTGQGRNEQYF.

The chain uses TRBV5-4 and TRBJ2-7; absent DNA, TCRdb's TRBD1 call cannot be checked. In germline, CDR1 is SGHNT, CDR2 YYREEE (reference sequence). CDR3 size: 13 residues. No DNA appears here. The CDR3 reads CASSIDRGYEQYF.

The rearrangement uses TRBV18 and TRBJ1-2. The CDR3 loop spans 15 amino acids. No DNA is recorded. Germline V gene sequence: CDR1 KGHSH, CDR2 LQKENI. The CDR3 reads CASSPPGSPGYGYTF.

V and J are TRBV9 and TRBJ2-7; TCRdb picks TRBD2, but there is no DNA to check that call. This CDR3 region has 14 residues. No DNA is given. Per germline, CDR1 SGDLS and CDR2 YYNGEE. Here the CDR3 reads CASSVGLAAYEQYF.

The chain combines TRBV19 with TRBJ1-4; TCRdb's D call of TRBD1 is untestable without DNA. CDR1 and CDR2 (germline): LNHDA, SQIVND (reference sequence). The CDR3 contains 20 residues. No DNA has been recorded. This CDR3 reads CAPPPATQGRSRGTNEKLFF.

This sequence joins TRBV28 and TRBJ2-6; as DNA is missing, the TRBD1 call by TCRdb cannot be tested. CDR1 and CDR2 (germline): MDHEN, SYDVKM. The CDR3 covers 20 residues. No DNA was logged. CDR3 amino acids: CASSRPPGQEDYSGANVLTF.

The rearrangement joins TRBV30 to TRBJ1-3. CDR1 is GTSNPN, CDR2 SVGIG, per germline (reference sequence). The CDR3 spans 14 residues. Nucleotide data are not available. CDR3 sequence: CAWSRGSSGNTIYF.

The chain carries TRBV18 and TRBJ1-4; TCRdb reports TRBD1, a call that lacks DNA to check it against. Germline assignment: CDR1 KGHSH and CDR2 LQKENI. This CDR3 has 14 residues. A DNA sequence was not provided. CDR3 protein: CASSPDRVNEKLFF.

The CDR3 here is CASSAARGSYEQYF. The genes are TRBV7-6 and TRBJ2-7; TCRdb picks TRBD1, but there is no DNA to check that call. This CDR3 is built from 14 residues. The protein alone is recorded here. The germline V gene encodes CDR1 SGHVS and CDR2 FNYEAQ.

This chain joins TRBV5-6 and TRBJ1-2; with no DNA, the TCRdb D assignment of TRBD1 cannot be verified. The CDR3 contains 12 residues. The protein alone is recorded here. The germline gives CDR1 SGHDT, CDR2 YYEEEE. CDR3 in amino acids: CASSKNRGGYTF.

By frequency, this clone is medium-sized (0.01 to 0.1%). The chain is built from TRBV6-5 and TRBJ2-7. Germline values: CDR1 MNHEY, CDR2 SVGAGI. This CDR3 comprises 14 residues. The DNA is not on file. The CDR3 region is CASSYGTPGYEQYF.

The V call is TRBV7-3, the J call TRBJ2-3; TCRdb returns TRBD1, unconfirmable since there is no DNA. Per the germline V gene, CDR1 is SGHTA and CDR2 is FQGTGA. CDR3 length: 16 residues. The entry carries no DNA sequence. The CDR3 region is CASSFFTGVGTDTQYF. Based on the CDR3 plus reference TRBV7-3 and TRBJ2-3, the full variable domain is GAGVSQTPSNKVTEKGKYVELRCDPISGHTALYWYRQSLGQGPEFLIYFQGTGAADDSGLPNDRFFAVRPEGSVSTLKIQRTERGDSAVYLCASSFFTGVGTDTQYFGPGTRLTVL.

V usage is TRBV6-6 and J usage is TRBJ2-7; TCRdb names TRBD1, which stays unverified in the absence of DNA. Per the germline V gene, CDR1 is MNHNY and CDR2 is SVGAGI (reference sequence). The CDR3 totals 15 residues. No nucleotide data were recorded. CDR3 protein: CASRPGTGTFYEQYF.

The V gene is TRBV18, the J gene TRBJ1-1. This CDR3 is 14 amino acids long. This entry has no DNA. Germline CDR1 is KGHSH and CDR2 is LQKENI. The CDR3: CASSLARGNTEAFF.

This chain uses TRBV2 with TRBJ1-2. Germline-derived CDR1 and CDR2 are SNHLY and FYNNEI. The CDR3 spans 14 residues. No DNA was logged. The CDR3 sequence: CASTGQGWSYGYTF.

The chain couples TRBV11-2 to TRBJ1-4; TCRdb proposes TRBD1, but this gene call is untestable without DNA. Per germline, CDR1 SGHAT and CDR2 FQNNGV. The CDR3 covers 15 residues. Only the protein is on record. The CDR3 region is CASSLGRGPREKLFF.

The gene calls are TRBV27 and TRBJ2-2; TCRdb selects TRBD2, and the lack of DNA leaves this call unchecked. There are 15 residues in the CDR3. Only the protein is available. Germline CDR1 and CDR2: MNHEY and SMNVEV (reference sequence). The CDR3 loop reads CATGLAGELTGELFF.

The chain recombines TRBV7-2 with TRBJ1-4; TCRdb selects TRBD1, and the lack of DNA leaves this call unchecked. The CDR3 runs 14 residues. DNA is not on record. CDR1 is SGHTA and CDR2 is FQGNSA in the germline V gene. The CDR3 loop is CASSSVDINEKLFF.

The V gene is TRBV6-1, the J gene TRBJ1-2. Germline assignment: CDR1 MNHNS and CDR2 SASEGT. The CDR3 totals 13 residues. No DNA is given. CDR3 sequence reads: CASRIGLLHGYTF.

This chain joins TRBV5-6 and TRBJ1-4; the D gene TCRdb calls, TRBD1, cannot be checked with no DNA. Germline loops: CDR1 SGHDT, CDR2 YYEEEE. CDR3 length: 14 residues. No DNA sequence is on record. This CDR3 is CASSSDRGTEKLFF.

The chain recombines TRBV4-3 with TRBJ2-5; checking the TCRdb D call of TRBD2 is not possible without DNA. Per the germline V gene, CDR1 is LGHNA and CDR2 is YSLEER. The CDR3 has 15 amino acids. No nucleotide data were recorded. CDR3 residues: CASSQNAGRGETQYF.

The J gene is TRBJ1-5, the V gene TRBV7-3; TCRdb's D call of TRBD1 is untestable without DNA. This CDR3 has 20 amino acids. No coding sequence is recorded. The germline V gene has CDR1 SGHTA and CDR2 FQGTGA. This CDR3 reads CASSPKGEQIAVHSNQPQHF.